What follows describes a single T cell receptor beta chain. Its cognate antigen is unknown. This entry is derived from a study of T cells expressing NK-cell markers. For the study at large: CD3+CD56+NKG2C+, CD3+CD56+NKG2C- and CD3+CD56-NKG2C+ T cells, once sorted, supplied the TCR beta repertoires. Study-wide findings and caveats: Also leading the CD3+CD56-NKG2C+ fraction in a few donors were these clonotypes. Clones of NKG2C+ T cells that had expanded were of unclear HCMV specificity.

It was by 5'RACE template switching with UMIs that TCR beta cDNA was made. TCRdb reprocessed the 5' RACE reads, keeping one entry per CDR3 protein, no DNA. This table lists over 200,000 distinct CDR3 sequences. Germline V CDR1 and CDR2: SGHVS, FQNEAQ. The CDR3 runs to 15 residues. This chain uses TRBV7-8 with TRBJ1-3. The clonotype was recovered from a man aged 18 to 35 in good health. Input material: blood T cells: a sorted CD56 or NKG2C T cell subset, CD4+ or CD8+ T cells, or bulk PBMC T cells (not recorded which). The CDR3 loop reads CASSSRRFSGNTIYF. The entire variable domain, with the rest obtained from reference TRBV7-8 and TRBJ1-3, is as follows: GAGVSQSPRYKVAKRGQDVALRCDPISGHVSLFWYQQALGQGPEFLTYFQNEAQLDKSGLPSDRFFAERPEGSVSTLKIQRTQQEDSAVYLCASSSRRFSGNTIYFGEGSWLTVV.